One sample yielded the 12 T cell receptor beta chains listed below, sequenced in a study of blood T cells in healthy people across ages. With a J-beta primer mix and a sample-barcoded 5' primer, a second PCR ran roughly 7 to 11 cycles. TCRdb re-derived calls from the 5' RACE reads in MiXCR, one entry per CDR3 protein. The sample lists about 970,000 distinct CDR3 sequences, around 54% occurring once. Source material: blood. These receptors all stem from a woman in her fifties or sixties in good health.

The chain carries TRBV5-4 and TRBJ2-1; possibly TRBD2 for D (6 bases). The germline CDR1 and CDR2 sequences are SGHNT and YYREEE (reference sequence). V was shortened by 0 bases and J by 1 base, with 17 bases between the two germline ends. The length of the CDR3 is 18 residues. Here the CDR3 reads CASSLGGYVLASYNEQFF. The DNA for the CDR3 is TGTGCCAGCAGCTTGGGGGGGTACGTACTAGCTTCCTACAATGAGCAGTTCTTC.

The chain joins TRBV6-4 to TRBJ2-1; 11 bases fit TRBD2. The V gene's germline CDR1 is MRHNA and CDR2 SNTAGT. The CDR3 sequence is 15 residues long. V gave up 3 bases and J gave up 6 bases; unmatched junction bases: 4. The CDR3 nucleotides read TGTGCCAGCAGTGAAACTAGCGGGAGTTTCAATGAGCAGTTCTTC. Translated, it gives CASSETSGSFNEQFF.

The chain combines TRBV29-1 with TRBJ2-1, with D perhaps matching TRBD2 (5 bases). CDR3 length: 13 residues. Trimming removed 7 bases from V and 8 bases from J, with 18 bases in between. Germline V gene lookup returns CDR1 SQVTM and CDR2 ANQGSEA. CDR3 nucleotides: TGCAGCGGAGATATCGGGATGAGTGATGAGCAGTTCTTC. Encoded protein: CSGDIGMSDEQFF.

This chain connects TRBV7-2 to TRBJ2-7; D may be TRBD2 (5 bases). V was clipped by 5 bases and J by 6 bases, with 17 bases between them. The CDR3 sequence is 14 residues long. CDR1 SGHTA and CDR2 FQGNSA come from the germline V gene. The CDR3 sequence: CASSPEARVREQYF. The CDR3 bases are TGTGCCAGCAGCCCGGAGGCTAGGGTCCGCGAGCAGTACTTC.

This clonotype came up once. The CDR3 nucleotides are TGTGCCAGCAGCTCGGACAGCTGGAGCACAGATACGCAGTATTTT. Its translation is CASSSDSWSTDTQYF. The chain employs TRBV11-2 and TRBJ2-3, with D perhaps TRBD1 (6 bases). The CDR3 spans 15 residues. The V gene lost 4 bases and the J gene lost 0 bases, with 11 bases spanning the gap. Germline assignment: CDR1 SGHAT and CDR2 FQNNGV.

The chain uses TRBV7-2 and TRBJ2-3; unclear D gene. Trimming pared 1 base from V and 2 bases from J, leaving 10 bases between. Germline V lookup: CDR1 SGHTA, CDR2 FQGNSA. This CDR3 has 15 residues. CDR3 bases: TGTGCCAGCAGCTTAGGGTTCATTATCACAGATACGCAGTATTTT. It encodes CASSLGFIITDTQYF.

CDR3 region: CASSKKISGHQETQYF. The CDR3 region has the DNA TGTGCCAGCAGCAAAAAGATTAGCGGCCACCAAGAGACCCAGTACTTC. The chain carries TRBV21-1 and TRBJ2-5; the table's D call TRBD2 went unverified against the DNA. TRBV21-1 is a documented pseudogene. The CDR3 length is 16 residues.

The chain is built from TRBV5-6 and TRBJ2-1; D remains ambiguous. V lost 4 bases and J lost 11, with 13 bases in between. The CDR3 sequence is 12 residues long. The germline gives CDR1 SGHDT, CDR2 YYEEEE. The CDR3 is CASSLLEAKQFF. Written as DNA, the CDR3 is TGTGCCAGCAGCCTGTTAGAAGCAAAGCAGTTCTTC.

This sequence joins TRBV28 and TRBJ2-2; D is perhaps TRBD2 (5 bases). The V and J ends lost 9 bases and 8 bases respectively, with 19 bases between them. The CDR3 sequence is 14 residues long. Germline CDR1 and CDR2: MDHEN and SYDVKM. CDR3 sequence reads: CASSPWGEAGELFF. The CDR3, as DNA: TGTGCCAGTTCCCCTTGGGGAGAAGCTGGGGAGCTGTTTTTT.

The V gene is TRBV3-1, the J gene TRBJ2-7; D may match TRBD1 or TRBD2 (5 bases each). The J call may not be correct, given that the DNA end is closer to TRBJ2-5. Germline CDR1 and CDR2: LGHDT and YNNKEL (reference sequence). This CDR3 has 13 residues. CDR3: CASRFRGEETQYF. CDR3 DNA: TGTGCCAGCCGGTTTAGGGGAGAGGAGACCCAGTACTTC.

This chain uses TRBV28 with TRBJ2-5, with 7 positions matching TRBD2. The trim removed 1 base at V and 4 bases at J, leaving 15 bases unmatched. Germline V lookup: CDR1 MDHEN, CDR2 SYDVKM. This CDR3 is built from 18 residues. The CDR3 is CASSLSRLGGGLGETQYF. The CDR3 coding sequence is TGTGCCAGCAGTTTATCTCGTCTTGGGGGAGGGCTCGGAGAGACCCAGTACTTC.

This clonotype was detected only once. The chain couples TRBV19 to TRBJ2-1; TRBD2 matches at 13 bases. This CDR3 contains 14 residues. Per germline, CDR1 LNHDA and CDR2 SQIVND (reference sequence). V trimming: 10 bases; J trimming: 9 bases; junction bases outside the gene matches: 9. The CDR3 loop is CATGTSGTGGEQFF. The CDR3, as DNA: TGTGCCACCGGGACTAGCGGGACCGGGGGTGAGCAGTTCTTC.